This entry features one TCR beta chain sequence. Its target is not known. Germline and junction disagree at one end, which may indicate a read error. This entry comes from a study of T cells in Graves' hyperthyroidism and ophthalmopathy. Notes on the study in general: The majority of expanded thyroid clonotypes above 0.001 also appeared in blood.

Amplification of TCR beta CDR3 regions was performed using RNA transcripts as template. With the HTBI primer set, the TCR CDR3 went through a first round of RT-PCR. Via MiXCR, TCRdb re-called the multiplex PCR reads, giving one row per CDR3 protein. The data contain about 560,000 distinct CDR3 sequences, 46% of them singletons. The receptor was isolated from a woman under 30 with Graves' hyperthyroidism. Source material: peripheral blood or thyroid tissue (not recorded which).

Here the CDR3 DNA reads TGTGCCAGCTCACTTAACCGACAGGACCCTAACGATGGCTACACCTTC. Residues: CASSLNRQDPNDGYTF. The chain joins TRBV25-1 to TRBJ1-2; tentatively, D is TRBD1 (6 bases). Germline V CDR1 and CDR2: MGHDK, SYGVNS. This CDR3 has 16 amino acids.